The rows below give T cell receptor beta chains drawn from one sample of a study of control samples from healthy donors and cancer patients. Profiling relied on immunoSEQ multiplex PCR, and the TCRdb table lists in-frame clones only, not all of them. Here the sample spans about 79,000 clones, 93% being singletons. Sequencing was performed on PBMCs. The source of these receptors is a woman aged 40 to 55 with lung cancer. Both conserved end residues are part of each CDR3. The D gene is left open where the match is weak. Size tells how often a clone was seen (once, few, many) or the class of an expanded clone, and some rows leave it out.

D gene	clone size	J gene	V gene	CDR3 protein	CDR3 DNA
NA	once	TRBJ1-3	TRBV19	CATFYEGVGNTIYF	TGTGCCACCTTTTATGAGGGAGTTGGAAACACCATATATTTT
NA	NA	TRBJ1-3	TRBV7-8	CASSDGLSGNTIYF	TGTGCCAGCAGCGACGGCCTCTCTGGAAACACCATATATTTT
NA	NA	TRBJ2-3	TRBV19	CASSHGLLSDTQYF	TGTGCCAGCAGTCACGGACTACTTTCAGATACGCAGTATTTT
NA	NA	TRBJ1-1	TRBV6-5	CASSRGGADTEAFF	TGTGCCAGCAGTCGGGGGGGCGCAGATACTGAAGCTTTCTTT
NA	NA	TRBJ1-2	TRBV18	CASSPGTGARNYGYTF	TGTGCCAGCTCACCAGGGACCGGCGCGAGGAACTATGGCTACACCTTC
TRBD1	NA	TRBJ2-7	TRBV4-2	CASSQTGTGYEQYF	TGTGCCAGCAGCCAAACCGGGACAGGCTACGAGCAGTACTTC
NA	NA	TRBJ1-1	TRBV14	CASSQVKAVDTEAFF	TGTGCCAGCAGCCAAGTTAAGGCCGTGGACACTGAAGCTTTCTTT
NA	NA	TRBJ2-7	TRBV3-1/TRBV3-2	CASSDEQGWAYEQYF	TGTGCCAGCAGCGACGAACAGGGTTGGGCCTACGAGCAGTACTTC
TRBD1	NA	TRBJ1-1	TRBV7-6	CASSGDRGPGTEAFF	TGTGCCAGCAGCGGGGACAGGGGGCCGGGAACTGAAGCTTTCTTT
TRBD1	once	TRBJ2-5	TRBV11-1	CASSVGTGNQETQYF	TGTGCCAGCAGCGTAGGGACAGGTAACCAAGAGACCCAGTACTTC
NA	NA	TRBJ1-1	TRBV5-1	CASSLGTEAFF	TGCGCCAGCAGCTTAGGGACTGAAGCTTTCTTT
NA	NA	TRBJ2-7	TRBV11-2	CASSSSVDEQYF	TGTGCCAGCAGCTCCTCAGTGGACGAGCAGTACTTC
TRBD1	NA	TRBJ2-5	TRBV29-1	CSGSDRAQETQYF	TGCAGCGGCTCCGACAGGGCTCAAGAGACCCAGTACTTC
NA	NA	TRBJ1-4	TRBV6-1	CASSEARAELFF	TGTGCCAGCAGTGAAGCTAGGGCAGAACTGTTTTTT
NA	NA	TRBJ2-5	TRBV5-1	CASSFGAGDPQETQYF	TGCGCCAGCAGCTTTGGCGCAGGGGACCCCCAAGAGACCCAGTACTTC
NA	NA	TRBJ1-3	TRBV5-4	CASSFDGGNTIYF	TGTGCCAGCAGCTTTGATGGGGGAAACACCATATATTTT
NA	NA	TRBJ1-1	TRBV30	CAWSVGREKTEAFF	TGTGCCTGGAGTGTAGGACGGGAGAAGACTGAAGCTTTCTTT
NA	NA	TRBJ1-2	TRBV5-6	CASSSIRPKYVDGYTF	TGTGCCAGCAGCTCTATTAGACCCAAGTACGTGGATGGCTACACCTTC
NA	NA	TRBJ1-1	TRBV10-2	CATFDRNTEAFF	TGCGCCACCTTCGACAGGAACACTGAAGCTTTCTTT
TRBD1	NA	TRBJ2-7	TRBV2	CASSEEPTGIFYEQYF	TGTGCCAGCAGTGAGGAGCCGACAGGGATTTTCTACGAGCAGTACTTC
NA	NA	TRBJ2-1	TRBV4-1	CASSQGAKGNEQFF	TGCGCCAGCAGCCAGGGGGCGAAGGGCAATGAGCAGTTCTTC
NA	once	TRBJ1-6	TRBV19	CASSIYHPAGMHSPLHF	TGTGCCAGTAGTATCTACCACCCTGCAGGGATGCATTCACCCCTCCACTTT
NA	once	TRBJ2-1	TRBV9	CASSPSLNEQFF	TGTGCCAGCAGCCCAAGTTTGAACGAGCAGTTCTTC
TRBD2	NA	TRBJ2-5	TRBV3-1/TRBV3-2	CASSRFSGGEETQYF	TGTGCCAGCAGCCGATTTAGCGGGGGGGAGGAGACCCAGTACTTC
NA	NA	TRBJ1-2	TRBV19	CASSRGWTGYTF	TGTGCCAGTAGTAGGGGATGGACTGGCTACACCTTC
NA	once	TRBJ2-1	TRBV7-9	CASSSTDTLGSYNEQFF	TGTGCCAGCAGCTCCACCGACACCCTAGGCTCCTACAATGAGCAGTTCTTC
NA	once	TRBJ1-1	TRBV6-2/TRBV6-3	CASSYSMEDLNTEAFF	TGTGCCAGCAGTTACTCGATGGAAGACCTGAACACTGAAGCTTTCTTT
NA	NA	TRBJ1-4	TRBV29-1	CSAAHLRANEKLFF	TGCAGCGCAGCTCATTTAAGGGCTAATGAAAAACTGTTTTTT